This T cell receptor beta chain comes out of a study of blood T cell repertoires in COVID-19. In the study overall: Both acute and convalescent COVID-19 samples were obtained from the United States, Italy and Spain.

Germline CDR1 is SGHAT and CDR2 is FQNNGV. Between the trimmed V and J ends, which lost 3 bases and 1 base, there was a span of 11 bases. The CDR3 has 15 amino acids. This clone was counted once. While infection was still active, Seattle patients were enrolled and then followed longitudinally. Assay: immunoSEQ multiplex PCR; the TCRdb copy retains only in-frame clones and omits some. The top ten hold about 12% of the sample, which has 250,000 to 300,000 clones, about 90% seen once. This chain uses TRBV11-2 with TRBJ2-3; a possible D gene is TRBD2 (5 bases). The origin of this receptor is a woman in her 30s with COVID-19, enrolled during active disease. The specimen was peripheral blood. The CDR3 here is CASSFSAAGTDTQYF. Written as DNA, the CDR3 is TGTGCCAGCAGCTTTAGCGCCGCGGGCACAGATACGCAGTATTTT.